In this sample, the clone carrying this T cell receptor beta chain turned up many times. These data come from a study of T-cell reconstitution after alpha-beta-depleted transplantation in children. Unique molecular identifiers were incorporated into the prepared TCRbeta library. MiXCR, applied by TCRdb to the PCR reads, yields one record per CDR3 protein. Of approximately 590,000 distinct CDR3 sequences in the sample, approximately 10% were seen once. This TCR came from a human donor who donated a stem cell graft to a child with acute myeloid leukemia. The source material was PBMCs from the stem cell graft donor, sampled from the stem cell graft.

The CDR3 here is CASSQGAPKTLYNEQFF. For the CDR3, the DNA is TGTGCCAGCAGCCAGGGAGCACCCAAGACGCTTTACAATGAGCAGTTCTTC. The gene calls are TRBV3-1 and TRBJ2-1; D is possibly TRBD2 (5 bases). V was cut by 3 bases and J by 4 bases, with 19 bases left in between. Germline values: CDR1 LGHDT, CDR2 YNNKEL (reference sequence). The CDR3 runs to 17 residues.